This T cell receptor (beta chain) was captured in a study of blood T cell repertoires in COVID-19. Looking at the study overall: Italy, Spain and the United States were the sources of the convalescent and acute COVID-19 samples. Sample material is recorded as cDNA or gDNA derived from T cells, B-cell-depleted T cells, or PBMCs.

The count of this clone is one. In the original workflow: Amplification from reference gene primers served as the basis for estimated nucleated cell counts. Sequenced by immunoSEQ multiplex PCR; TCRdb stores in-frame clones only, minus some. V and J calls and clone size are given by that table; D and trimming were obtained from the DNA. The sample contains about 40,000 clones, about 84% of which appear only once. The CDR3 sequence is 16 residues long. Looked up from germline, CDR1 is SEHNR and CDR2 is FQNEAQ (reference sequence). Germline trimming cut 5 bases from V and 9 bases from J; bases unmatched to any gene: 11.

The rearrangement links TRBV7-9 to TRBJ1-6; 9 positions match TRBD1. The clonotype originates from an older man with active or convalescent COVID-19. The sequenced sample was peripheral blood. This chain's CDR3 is CASSGQGFSIGSPLHF. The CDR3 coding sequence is TGTGCCAGCAGCGGACAGGGGTTCAGCATAGGTTCACCCCTCCACTTT.